One sample yielded the 13 T cell receptor beta chains listed below, sequenced in a study of T cells in Graves' hyperthyroidism and ophthalmopathy (dated by TCRdb to the late 2010s). The library was built by means of multiplex PCR. Sequencer: Illumina HiSeq 2000. TCR beta CDR3 regions were amplified from RNA transcripts. The TCR CDR3 was subjected to a first round of RT-PCR using the HTBI primer set and the Qiagen OneStep RT-PCR kit. The raw public reads went through TCRdb reprocessing: fastp at Q25, MiXCR clone calling, in-frame beta chains kept. Records with the same CDR3 protein are collapsed into one entry carrying the most frequent genes and DNA. The sample table contains around 690,000 distinct CDR3 sequences; only one count was recorded for 20% to 25% of them. The ten largest clonotypes hold over 30% of the sample. Sample: blood. Source of these receptors: a man in his thirties or forties with Graves' ophthalmopathy.

The chain couples TRBV20-1 to TRBJ2-1; D unclear. Looked up from germline, CDR1 is DFQATT and CDR2 is SNEGSKA (reference sequence). Between the trimmed V and J ends, which lost 3 bases and 4 bases, there was a span of 4 bases. The CDR3 has 11 residues. The CDR3 DNA reads TGCAGTGCTAGTGTGTACAATGAGCAGTTCTTC. This sequence encodes CSASVYNEQFF.

This clonotype was recorded at least ten times. The gene calls are TRBV2 and TRBJ1-4; D gene unclear. CDR1 SNHLY and CDR2 FYNNEI come from the germline V gene. CDR3 length equals 15 residues. V lost 3 bases to trimming and J lost 5 bases, with 13 bases between them. The CDR3 here is CASSEVYSPNEKLFF. CDR3 sequence (DNA): TGTGCCAGCAGTGAGGTATACAGCCCCAATGAAAAACTGTTTTTT.

In this sample, this clonotype turned up many times. The chain couples TRBV2 to TRBJ1-5, with D possibly being TRBD1 (5 bases). Germline CDR1 is SNHLY and CDR2 is FYNNEI. Trimming removed 1 base from V and 1 base from J, with 5 bases in between. The CDR3 is made up of 14 amino acids. CDR3 in DNA: TGTGCCAGCAGTGAAGAGGGGAGCAATCAGCCCCAGCATTTT. Translating gives CASSEEGSNQPQHF.

This clonotype occurred a few times. The V and J genes are TRBV11-2 and TRBJ2-7; weak D call: TRBD2 (6 bases). The germline gives CDR1 SGHAT, CDR2 FQNNGV. The CDR3 runs to 17 residues. V shed 5 bases and J shed 2 bases, with 22 bases lying between them. The CDR3 sequence is CASSPRGSGPSTYEQYF. The CDR3 coding sequence is TGTGCCAGCAGCCCCCGTGGTAGCGGACCTTCAACCTACGAGCAGTACTTC.

J is TRBJ2-1 and V is TRBV3-1; 12 positions match TRBD2. The CDR3 covers 16 residues. Germline lookup yields CDR1 LGHDT and CDR2 YNNKEL (reference sequence). Unmatched junction bases numbered 4, after V lost 3 bases and J lost 4 bases. CDR3: CASSHGGLAGYNEQFF. The CDR3 bases are TGTGCCAGCAGCCATGGCGGACTAGCGGGGTACAATGAGCAGTTCTTC.

There are many counts of this clonotype. The V and J genes are TRBV2 and TRBJ2-7, with TRBD1 identical over 8 bases. Germline values: CDR1 SNHLY, CDR2 FYNNEI. V lost 6 bases and J lost 3; bases outside the gene matches: 4. The CDR3 consists of 13 residues. Here the CDR3 reads CASRTGGYYEQYF. CDR3 nucleotides: TGTGCCAGCAGAACAGGGGGATACTACGAGCAGTACTTC.

This clonotype has more than one count but fewer than ten. The chain uses TRBV6-2 or TRBV6-3 and TRBJ2-5; 14 bases line up with TRBD2. Germline-derived CDR1 and CDR2 are MNHEY and SVGEGT. This CDR3 has 15 residues. Trimming took 6 bases from V and 13 from J; bases not matched to a gene: 13. This CDR3 is CASSASGTSGRYWYF. As DNA, the CDR3 is TGTGCCAGCAGCGCTTCCGGGACTAGCGGGAGATACTGGTACTTC.

V gene TRBV18 combines with J gene TRBJ1-6; 8 bases are a match to TRBD1. There are 19 residues in the CDR3. V gave up 1 base and J gave up 3 bases; unmatched junction bases: 11. Germline V CDR1 and CDR2: KGHSH, LQKENI. In DNA form, the CDR3 reads TGTGCCAGCTCACCACTGGTTCGGGGACAGGCGTTCTATAATTCACCCCTCCACTTT. This encodes CASSPLVRGQAFYNSPLHF.

The chain uses TRBV20-1 and TRBJ2-3, with 8 bases matching TRBD2. The germline V gene encodes CDR1 DFQATT and CDR2 SNEGSKA (reference sequence). The CDR3 runs to 15 residues. J was trimmed by 3 bases and V by 6 bases; bases with no gene match: 11. Here the CDR3 DNA reads TGCAGTGCCCAAAAGCCCCAGCGGGAGACAGATACGCAGTATTTT. Protein sequence: CSAQKPQRETDTQYF.

This clonotype has only a few counts. This chain links TRBV6-1 with TRBJ2-2; possible D gene TRBD2, 5 bases. The CDR3 has 17 residues. Trimming removed 5 bases at V and 0 bases at J, with 16 bases between. Germline V gives CDR1 MNHNS, CDR2 SASEGT. The CDR3 reads CASSPSAGDANTGELFF. CDR3 coding DNA: TGTGCCAGCAGTCCCTCCGCGGGTGACGCGAACACCGGGGAGCTGTTTTTT.

This clonotype occurred a few times. The chain uses TRBV2 and TRBJ2-7; TRBD2 might be the D (6 bases). The CDR3 length is 15 residues. In germline, CDR1 is SNHLY, CDR2 FYNNEI. V shed 6 bases and J shed 0 bases, with 15 bases lying between them. The CDR3 region is CASRPLRDASYEQYF. The CDR3 DNA follows: TGTGCCAGCAGACCACTGCGGGACGCCTCCTACGAGCAGTACTTC.

This chain connects TRBV6-2 or TRBV6-3 to TRBJ1-5; D uncertain. V was trimmed by 7 bases and J by 0 bases, leaving 19 bases between them. Germline CDR1 and CDR2: MNHEY and SVGEGT. The CDR3 runs 17 residues. The DNA for the CDR3 is TGTGCCAGCACCGCCAAGGGCCGAGGGCATAGCAATCAGCCCCAGCATTTT. Protein: CASTAKGRGHSNQPQHF.

The chain carries TRBV19 and TRBJ2-7, with 8 bases matching TRBD1. The DNA matches TRBJ2-1 better at its end, which makes the J call doubtful. Per germline, CDR1 LNHDA and CDR2 SQIVND (reference sequence). The CDR3 is 15 residues long. The CDR3 loop is CASSTQGAFVNEQFF. CDR3 nucleotides: TGTGCCAGTAGTACTCAGGGGGCTTTCGTCAATGAGCAGTTCTTC.